This paragraph covers one T cell receptor (beta chain) sequence. Original data processing: Counts of nucleated cells, estimated from reference gene primer amplification, were obtained. Sequencing used immunoSEQ multiplex PCR; TCRdb keeps in-frame clones, though not all of them. That table is the source of V, J and clone size, and D and trimming were worked out from the DNA. The top ten hold approximately 21% of the sample, which has about 160,000 clones, around 80% seen once. V shed 3 bases, J shed 4 bases, and the junction held 4 bases outside the gene matches. Germline lookup yields CDR1 SGHTA and CDR2 FQGNSA. The CDR3 totals 14 residues. These data are taken from a study of blood T cell repertoires in COVID-19. Across the whole study: The study drew acute and convalescent COVID-19 samples from the United States, Italy and Spain. The analysed material was cDNA or gDNA that came from T cells, B-cell-depleted T cells, or PBMCs.

Source material: peripheral blood. The sequence came from a woman of 80 years or more with acute or convalescent COVID-19. This rearrangement joins TRBV7-2 to TRBJ2-5, with 8 bases lining up with TRBD1. CDR3 loop: CASSFDRGAETQYF. CDR3 nucleotides: TGTGCCAGCAGCTTCGACAGGGGAGCAGAGACCCAGTACTTC.